A selection of T cell receptor beta chains follows, all from one sample in a study of cytomegalovirus exposure and HLA in healthy donors. Profiled with immunoSEQ multiplex PCR; TCRdb holds only in-frame clones, not every one. The sample consists of under 100,000 clones, about 9.5% of them appearing once. The specimen was PBMCs. The receptors derive from a man aged 55 to 69 in good health and CMV-seropositive. CDR3s include the opening cysteine and the closing phenylalanine or tryptophan. The order of the fields is clone size, D gene, J gene, V gene, CDR3 protein, CDR3 DNA. The D gene is left open where the match is weak. Size is omitted from some rows. Given values are once, few, many or a class for expanded clones.

-,TRBD2,TRBJ2-7,TRBV9,CASSFTGTSTNEQYF,TGTGCCAGCAGCTTTACCGGGACTAGCACCAACGAGCAGTACTTC
few,TRBD1,TRBJ2-2,TRBV18,CASSPSRGPNTGELFF,TGTGCCAGCTCACCATCGAGGGGGCCGAACACCGGGGAGCTGTTTTTT
-,TRBD2,TRBJ2-7,TRBV7-2,CASSLTSDEQYF,TGTGCCAGCAGCCTCACTAGCGACGAGCAGTACTTC
few,-,TRBJ1-5,TRBV29-1,CSVGEGGNQPQHF,TGCAGCGTCGGGGAGGGAGGCAATCAGCCCCAGCATTTT
-,TRBD2,TRBJ2-5,TRBV7-8,CASSTSPGGETQYF,TGTGCCAGCAGCACTTCCCCGGGGGGAGAGACCCAGTACTTC
few,-,TRBJ1-2,TRBV6-5,CASSRQGLSGYTF,TGTGCCAGCAGTCGGCAGGGTTTAAGTGGCTACACCTTC
-,-,TRBJ1-2,TRBV15,CATSGRGGYGYTF,TGTGCCACCAGCGGCAGGGGTGGCTATGGCTACACCTTC
few,-,TRBJ2-1,TRBV6-5,CASSLDSISNEQFF,TGTGCCAGCAGCCTGGACTCAATTTCTAATGAGCAGTTCTTC
few,-,TRBJ2-6,TRBV11-1,CASSPWGGSIYGANVLTF,TGTGCCAGCAGCCCCTGGGGGGGCTCGATATATGGGGCCAACGTCCTGACTTTC
-,-,TRBJ2-1,TRBV5-4,CASSSRGGTDEQFF,TGTGCCAGCAGCTCCCGAGGGGGGACAGATGAGCAGTTCTTC
-,TRBD1,TRBJ2-7,TRBV6-1,CASSAYPGQNYEQYF,TGTGCCAGCAGTGCTTATCCGGGACAGAACTACGAGCAGTACTTC
-,-,TRBJ1-1,TRBV9,CASSVPGGTEAFF,TGTGCCAGCAGCGTTCCCGGAGGCACTGAAGCTTTCTTT
-,-,TRBJ1-5,TRBV11-2,CASSLQGLRNQPQHF,TGTGCCAGCAGCTTACAAGGACTTCGCAATCAGCCCCAGCATTTT
-,-,TRBJ2-3,TRBV4-1,CASSQGAGADTQYF,TGCGCCAGCAGCCAAGGGGCAGGGGCAGATACGCAGTATTTT
few,TRBD2,TRBJ2-3,TRBV30,CAWSGGLALGGGSTQYF,TGTGCCTGGAGTGGGGGTTTGGCTTTGGGAGGCGGGAGCACGCAGTATTTT
-,-,TRBJ2-2,TRBV2,CASQSGPQGSGELFF,TGTGCCAGCCAGAGCGGTCCTCAAGGATCCGGGGAGCTGTTTTTT
-,-,TRBJ1-5,TRBV7-9,CASSLGTAYQPQHF,TGTGCCAGCAGCTTAGGGACAGCCTATCAGCCCCAGCATTTT
-,TRBD1,TRBJ1-1,TRBV5-1,CASSPGQGFEAFF,TGCGCCAGCAGCCCGGGACAGGGGTTTGAAGCTTTCTTT
-,-,TRBJ2-5,TRBV4-2,CASSPTRDTLETQYF,TGTGCCAGCAGCCCTACCCGGGACACCCTCGAGACCCAGTACTTC
-,-,TRBJ1-4,TRBV19,CASTHSINEKLFF,TGTGCCAGTACCCACAGCATCAATGAAAAACTGTTTTTT
-,-,TRBJ2-1,TRBV11-3,CASSLDSGPRGNEQFF,TGTGCCAGCAGCTTAGATTCGGGACCCAGGGGCAATGAGCAGTTCTTC
few,-,TRBJ2-1,TRBV4-1,CASRSDSVSYNEQFF,TGCGCCAGCAGGTCCGACTCAGTCTCCTACAATGAGCAGTTCTTC
-,TRBD2,TRBJ2-1,TRBV11-2,CASSLVGGSNSYNEQFF,TGTGCCAGCAGCTTAGTGGGGGGGAGCAACTCCTACAATGAGCAGTTCTTC
-,-,TRBJ2-3,TRBV7-9,CASSPLQIASTDTQYF,TGTGCCAGCAGCCCTTTACAGATCGCTAGCACAGATACGCAGTATTTT
few,TRBD1,TRBJ2-5,TRBV5-6,CASSRRGLAETQYF,TGTGCCAGCAGCCGAAGGGGGCTAGCAGAGACCCAGTACTTC
few,-,TRBJ2-7,TRBV2,CASWRSPSYEQYF,TGTGCCAGCTGGAGGTCCCCCTCCTACGAGCAGTACTTC
-,-,TRBJ2-1,TRBV7-3,CASSLTSGGYTYNEQFF,TGTGCCAGCAGCTTAACCTCAGGAGGGTATACCTACAATGAGCAGTTCTTC
-,-,TRBJ1-1,TRBV5-1,CASSKGGTEAFF,TGCGCCAGCTCAAAAGGGGGCACTGAAGCTTTCTTT
few,-,TRBJ1-3,TRBV7-6,CASSRTPGSSGNTIYF,TGTGCCAGCAGCCGAACGCCAGGCTCCTCTGGAAACACCATATATTTT
-,TRBD2,TRBJ2-2,TRBV6-1,CASSEASGINTGELFF,TGTGCCAGCAGTGAAGCTAGCGGGATTAACACCGGGGAGCTGTTTTTT
-,TRBD1,TRBJ2-7,TRBV30,CAWSVPGGQGIHEQYF,TGTGCCTGGAGTGTACCAGGGGGACAGGGTATCCACGAGCAGTACTTC
-,TRBD2,TRBJ2-1,TRBV6-5,CASGLAGGNEQFF,TGTGCCAGCGGACTAGCGGGGGGTAATGAGCAGTTCTTC
-,-,TRBJ1-2,TRBV30,CAWSVLPGLDYGYTF,TGTGCCTGGAGTGTACTGCCGGGACTGGACTATGGCTACACCTTC
few,TRBD1,TRBJ1-4,TRBV5-4,CASSVRDSREKLFF,TGTGCCAGCAGCGTCCGGGACAGCCGCGAAAAACTGTTTTTT
few,TRBD2,TRBJ2-5,TRBV6-1,CASSELAGGFFETQYF,TGTGCCAGCAGTGAACTAGCGGGAGGGTTCTTTGAGACCCAGTACTTC
few,TRBD2,TRBJ2-2,TRBV9,CASKLAPNTGELFF,TGTGCCAGCAAACTAGCGCCGAACACCGGGGAGCTGTTTTTT
few,TRBD1,TRBJ2-1,TRBV28,CASSAGTDLREQFF,TGTGCCAGCAGTGCCGGGACAGACTTGAGGGAGCAGTTCTTC
-,TRBD1,TRBJ1-2,TRBV6-6,CASTTTGNSRYTF,TGTGCCAGCACCACGACAGGGAACTCCCGCTACACCTTC
-,-,TRBJ2-6,TRBV11-3,CASSLGGAGANVLTF,TGTGCCAGCAGCCTAGGGGGGGCTGGGGCCAACGTCCTGACTTTC
few,TRBD1,TRBJ2-1,TRBV5-1,CASSLPGGVHNEQFF,TGCGCCAGCAGCTTGCCAGGGGGCGTGCACAATGAGCAGTTCTTC
-,-,TRBJ1-2,TRBV4-1,CASSQDRGLDGYTF,TGCGCCAGCAGCCAAGACAGGGGCTTGGATGGCTACACCTTC
few,-,TRBJ2-3,TRBV19,CASREWGGGTDTQYF,TGTGCCAGTAGGGAATGGGGGGGCGGCACAGATACGCAGTATTTT
few,TRBD2,TRBJ2-3,TRBV19,CASSPGGSGGPDTQYF,TGTGCCAGTAGCCCCGGGGGTAGCGGGGGCCCAGATACGCAGTATTTT
-,-,TRBJ2-3,TRBV28,CASVGGISTDTQYF,TGTGCCAGCGTTGGGGGGATTAGCACAGATACGCAGTATTTT
-,TRBD1,TRBJ1-3,TRBV2,CASSFDRGPENTIYF,TGTGCCAGCAGTTTCGACAGGGGGCCAGAAAACACCATATATTTT
-,TRBD1,TRBJ2-7,TRBV11-2,CASSSTGTGYEQYF,TGTGCCAGCAGCTCGACCGGGACAGGGTACGAGCAGTACTTC
-,-,TRBJ2-1,TRBV7-3,CASSLAGPYNEQFF,TGTGCCAGCAGCTTAGCGGGACCGTACAATGAGCAGTTCTTC
-,-,TRBJ1-6,TRBV7-9,CASTSGNSPLHF,TGTGCCAGCACCTCAGGGAATTCACCCCTCCACTTT
few,TRBD2,TRBJ2-4,TRBV4-2,CASSHETSALRGDIQYF,TGTGCCAGCAGCCATGAGACTAGCGCCCTAAGAGGTGACATTCAGTACTTC
-,-,TRBJ2-3,TRBV4-1,CASSPTRRADTQYF,TGCGCCAGCAGCCCGACTAGACGGGCAGATACGCAGTATTTT
-,-,TRBJ2-5,TRBV6-1,CASRTDQETQYF,TGTGCCAGCAGGACAGATCAAGAGACCCAGTACTTC
-,TRBD1,TRBJ2-5,TRBV7-9,CASSQGTVQETQYF,TGTGCCAGCAGCCAAGGGACAGTCCAAGAGACCCAGTACTTC